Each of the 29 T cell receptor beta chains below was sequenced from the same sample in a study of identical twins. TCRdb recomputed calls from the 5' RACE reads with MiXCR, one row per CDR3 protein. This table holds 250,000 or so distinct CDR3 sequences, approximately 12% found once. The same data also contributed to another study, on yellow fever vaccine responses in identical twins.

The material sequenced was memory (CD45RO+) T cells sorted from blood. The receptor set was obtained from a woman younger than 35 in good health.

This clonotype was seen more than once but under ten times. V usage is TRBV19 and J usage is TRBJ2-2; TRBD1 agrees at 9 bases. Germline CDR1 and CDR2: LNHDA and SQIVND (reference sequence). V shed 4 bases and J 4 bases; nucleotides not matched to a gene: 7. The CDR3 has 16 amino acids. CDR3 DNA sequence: TGTGCCAGTAGTACGCGGACAGGGGTCACCACCGGGGAGCTGTTTTTT. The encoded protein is CASSTRTGVTTGELFF.

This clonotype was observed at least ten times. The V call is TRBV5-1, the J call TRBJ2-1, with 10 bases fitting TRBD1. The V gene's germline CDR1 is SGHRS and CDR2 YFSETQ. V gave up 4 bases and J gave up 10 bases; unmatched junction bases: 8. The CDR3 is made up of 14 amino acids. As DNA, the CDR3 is TGCGCCAGCAGCGGGGACAGGGGCAACCGGGAGCAGTTCTTC. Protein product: CASSGDRGNREQFF.

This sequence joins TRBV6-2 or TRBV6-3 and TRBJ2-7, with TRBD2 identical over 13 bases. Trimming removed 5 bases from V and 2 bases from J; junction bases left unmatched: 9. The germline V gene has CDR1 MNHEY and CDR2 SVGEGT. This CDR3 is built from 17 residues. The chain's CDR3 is CASSMTLAGGRTYEQYF. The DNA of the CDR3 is TGTGCCAGCAGTATGACACTAGCGGGAGGGAGAACCTACGAGCAGTACTTC.

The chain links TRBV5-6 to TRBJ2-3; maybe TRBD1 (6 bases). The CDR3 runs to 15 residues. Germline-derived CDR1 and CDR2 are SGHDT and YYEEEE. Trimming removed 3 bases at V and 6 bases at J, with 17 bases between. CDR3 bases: TGTGCCAGCAGCTCGCGAACAGGGACGAGGGATACGCAGTATTTT. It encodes CASSSRTGTRDTQYF.

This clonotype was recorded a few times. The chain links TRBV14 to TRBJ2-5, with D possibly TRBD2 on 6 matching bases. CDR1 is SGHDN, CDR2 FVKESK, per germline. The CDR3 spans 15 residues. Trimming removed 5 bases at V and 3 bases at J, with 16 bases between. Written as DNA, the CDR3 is TGTGCCAGCAGCGATGGGACTTTTTTCAAAGAGACCCAGTACTTC. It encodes CASSDGTFFKETQYF. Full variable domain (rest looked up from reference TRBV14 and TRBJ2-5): EAGVTQFPSHSVIEKGQTVTLRCDPISGHDNLYWYRRVMGKEIKFLLHFVKESKQDESGMPNNRFLAERTGGTYSTLKVQPAELEDSGVYFCASSDGTFFKETQYFGPGTRLLVL.

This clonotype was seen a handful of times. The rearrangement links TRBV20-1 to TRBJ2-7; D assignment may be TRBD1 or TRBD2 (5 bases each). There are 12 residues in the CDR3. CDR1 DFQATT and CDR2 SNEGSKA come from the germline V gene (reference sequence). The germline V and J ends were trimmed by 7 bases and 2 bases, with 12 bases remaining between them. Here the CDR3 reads CSGSEGPYEQYF. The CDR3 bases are TGCAGTGGGTCCGAGGGACCCTACGAGCAGTACTTC.

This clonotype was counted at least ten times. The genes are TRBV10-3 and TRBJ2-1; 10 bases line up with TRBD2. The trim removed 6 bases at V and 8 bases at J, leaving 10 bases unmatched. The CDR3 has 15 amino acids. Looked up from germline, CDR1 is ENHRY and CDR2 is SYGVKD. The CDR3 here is CAISLLAGEGDEQFF. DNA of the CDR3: TGTGCCATCAGCCTGCTAGCGGGAGAAGGAGATGAGCAGTTCTTC.

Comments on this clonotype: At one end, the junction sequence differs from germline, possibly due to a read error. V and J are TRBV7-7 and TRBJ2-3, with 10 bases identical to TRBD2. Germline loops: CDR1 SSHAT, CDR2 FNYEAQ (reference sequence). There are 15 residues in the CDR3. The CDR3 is CASSRSGGSTDTQYF. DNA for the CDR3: TGTGCTAGCAGCCGTAGCGGGGGGAGCACAGATACGCAGTATTTT.

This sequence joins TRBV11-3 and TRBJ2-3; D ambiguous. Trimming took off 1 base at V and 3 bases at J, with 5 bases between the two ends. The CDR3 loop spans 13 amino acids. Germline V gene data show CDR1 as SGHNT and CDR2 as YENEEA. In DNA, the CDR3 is TGTGCCAGCAGCTTAGTCGCAACAGATACGCAGTATTTT. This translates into CASSLVATDTQYF. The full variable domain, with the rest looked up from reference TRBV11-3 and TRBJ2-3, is EAGVVQSPRYKIIEKKQPVAFWCNPISGHNTLYWYLQNLGQGPELLIRYENEEAVDDSQLPKDRFSAERLKGVDSTLKIQPAELGDSAVYLCASSLVATDTQYFGPGTRLTVL.

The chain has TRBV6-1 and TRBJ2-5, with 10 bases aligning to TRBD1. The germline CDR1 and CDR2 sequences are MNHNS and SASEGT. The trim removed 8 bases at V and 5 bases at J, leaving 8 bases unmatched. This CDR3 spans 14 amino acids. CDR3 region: CASVLTGGSETQYF. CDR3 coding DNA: TGTGCCAGCGTCTTGACAGGGGGCTCGGAGACCCAGTACTTC.

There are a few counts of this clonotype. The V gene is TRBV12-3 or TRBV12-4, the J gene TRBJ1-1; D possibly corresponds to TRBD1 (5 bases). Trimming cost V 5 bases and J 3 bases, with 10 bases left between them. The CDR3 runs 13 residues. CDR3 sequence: CASSPTGYTEAFF. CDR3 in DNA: TGTGCCAGCAGTCCCACAGGTTACACTGAAGCTTTCTTT.

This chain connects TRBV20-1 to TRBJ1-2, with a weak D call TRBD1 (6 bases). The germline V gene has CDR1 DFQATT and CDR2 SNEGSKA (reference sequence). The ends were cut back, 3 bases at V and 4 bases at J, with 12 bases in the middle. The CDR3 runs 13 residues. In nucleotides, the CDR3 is TGCAGTGCTAGTCACGGGACACCCTATGGCTACACCTTC. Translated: CSASHGTPYGYTF.

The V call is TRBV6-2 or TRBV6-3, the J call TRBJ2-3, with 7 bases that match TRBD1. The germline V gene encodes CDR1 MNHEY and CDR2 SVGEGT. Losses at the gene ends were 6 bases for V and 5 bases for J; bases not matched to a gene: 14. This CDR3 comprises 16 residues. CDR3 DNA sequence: TGTGCCAGCAGCATCAGGACAGGACCAGCACTAGATACGCAGTATTTT. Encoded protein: CASSIRTGPALDTQYF.

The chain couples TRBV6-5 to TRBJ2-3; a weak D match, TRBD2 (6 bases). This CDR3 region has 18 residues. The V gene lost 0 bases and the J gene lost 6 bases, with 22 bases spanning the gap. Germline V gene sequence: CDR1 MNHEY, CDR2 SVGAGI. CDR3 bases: TGTGCCAGCAGTTACTCGACAGTTTTCCGGGGAGGTGACGATACGCAGTATTTT. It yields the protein CASSYSTVFRGGDDTQYF.

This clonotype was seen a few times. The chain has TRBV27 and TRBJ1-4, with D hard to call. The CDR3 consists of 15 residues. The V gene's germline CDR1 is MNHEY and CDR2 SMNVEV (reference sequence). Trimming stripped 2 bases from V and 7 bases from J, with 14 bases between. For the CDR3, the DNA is TGTGCCAGCAGTTTAAACGGAGTCCGGGGTGAAAAACTGTTTTTT. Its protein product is CASSLNGVRGEKLFF.

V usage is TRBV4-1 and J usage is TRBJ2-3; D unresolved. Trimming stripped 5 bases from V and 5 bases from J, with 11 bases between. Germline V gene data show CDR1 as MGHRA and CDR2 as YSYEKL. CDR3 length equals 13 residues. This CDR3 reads CASSSAGLDTQYF. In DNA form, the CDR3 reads TGCGCCAGCAGCTCCGCAGGCCTAGATACGCAGTATTTT.

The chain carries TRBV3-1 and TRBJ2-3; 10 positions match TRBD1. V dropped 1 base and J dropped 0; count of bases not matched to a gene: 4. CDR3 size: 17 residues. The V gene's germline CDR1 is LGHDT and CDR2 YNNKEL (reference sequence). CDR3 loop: CASSQVGTGVSTDTQYF. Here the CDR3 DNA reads TGTGCCAGCAGCCAAGTGGGGACAGGGGTTAGCACAGATACGCAGTATTTT.

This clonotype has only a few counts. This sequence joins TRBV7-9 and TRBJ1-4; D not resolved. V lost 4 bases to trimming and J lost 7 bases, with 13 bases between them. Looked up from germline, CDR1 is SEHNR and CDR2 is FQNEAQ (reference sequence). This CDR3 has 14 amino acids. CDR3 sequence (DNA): TGTGCCAGCAGCTCCAGCTTCCTGGGTGAAAAACTGTTTTTT. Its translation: CASSSSFLGEKLFF.

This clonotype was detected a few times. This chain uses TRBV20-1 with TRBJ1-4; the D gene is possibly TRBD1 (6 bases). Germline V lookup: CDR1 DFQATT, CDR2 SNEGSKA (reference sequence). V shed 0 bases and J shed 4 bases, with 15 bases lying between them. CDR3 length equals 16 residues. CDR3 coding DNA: TGCAGTGCTAGAGATCCCCTCAGGGGCGGTAATGAAAAACTGTTTTTT. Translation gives CSARDPLRGGNEKLFF.

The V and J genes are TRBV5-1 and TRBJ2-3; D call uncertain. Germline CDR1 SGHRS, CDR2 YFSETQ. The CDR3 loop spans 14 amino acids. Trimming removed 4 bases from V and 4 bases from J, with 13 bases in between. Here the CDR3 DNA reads TGCGCCAGCAGCCCCCCGGAGAAGGCAGATACGCAGTATTTT. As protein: CASSPPEKADTQYF.

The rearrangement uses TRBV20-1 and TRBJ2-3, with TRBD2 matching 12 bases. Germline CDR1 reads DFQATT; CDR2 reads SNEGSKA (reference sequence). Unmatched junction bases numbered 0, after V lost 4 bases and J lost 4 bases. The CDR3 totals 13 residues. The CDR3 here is CSATSGGADTQYF. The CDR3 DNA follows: TGCAGTGCTACTAGCGGGGGGGCAGATACGCAGTATTTT.

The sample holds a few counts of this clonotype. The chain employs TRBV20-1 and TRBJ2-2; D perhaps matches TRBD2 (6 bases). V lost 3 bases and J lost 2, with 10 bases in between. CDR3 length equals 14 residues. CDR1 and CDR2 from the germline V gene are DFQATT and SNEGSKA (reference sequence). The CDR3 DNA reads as TGCAGTGCTAGTGGGCGGGATAACACCGGGGAGCTGTTTTTT. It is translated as CSASGRDNTGELFF.

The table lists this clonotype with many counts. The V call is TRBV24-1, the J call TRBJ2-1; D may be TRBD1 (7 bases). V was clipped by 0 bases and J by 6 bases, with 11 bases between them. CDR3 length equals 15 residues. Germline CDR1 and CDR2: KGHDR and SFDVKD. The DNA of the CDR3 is TGTGCCACCAGTGATTTGCAGGGGGGCCGCAATGAGCAGTTCTTC. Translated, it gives CATSDLQGGRNEQFF.

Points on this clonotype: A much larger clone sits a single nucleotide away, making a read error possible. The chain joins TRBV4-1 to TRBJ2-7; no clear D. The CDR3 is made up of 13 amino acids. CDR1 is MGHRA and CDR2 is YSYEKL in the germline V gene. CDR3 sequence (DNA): TGCACCAGCAGCCAAGGGCTAACCTACGAGCAGTACTTC. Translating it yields CTSSQGLTYEQYF.

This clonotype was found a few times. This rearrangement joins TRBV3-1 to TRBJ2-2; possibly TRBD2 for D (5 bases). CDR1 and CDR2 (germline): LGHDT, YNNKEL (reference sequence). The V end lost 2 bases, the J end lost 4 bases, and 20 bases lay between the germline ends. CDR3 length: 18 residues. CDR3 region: CASSQPPRAREPTGELFF. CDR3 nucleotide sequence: TGTGCCAGCAGCCAACCTCCTCGAGCACGGGAACCCACCGGGGAGCTGTTTTTT.

The CDR3 nucleotides are TGTGCCAGCAGCGCAGGGGACTATCTGGACAAGACCCAGTACTTC. Translated, it gives CASSAGDYLDKTQYF. The chain combines TRBV9 with TRBJ2-5, with D possibly matching TRBD2 (7 bases). V was clipped by 3 bases and J by 6 bases, with 18 bases between them. This CDR3 has 15 residues. Germline lookup yields CDR1 SGDLS and CDR2 YYNGEE.

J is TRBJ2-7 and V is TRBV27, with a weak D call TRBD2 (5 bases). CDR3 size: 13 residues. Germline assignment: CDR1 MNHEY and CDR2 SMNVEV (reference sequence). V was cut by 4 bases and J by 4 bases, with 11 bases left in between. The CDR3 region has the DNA TGTGCCAGCAGTTACCTGTCGGGATACGAGCAGTACTTC. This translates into CASSYLSGYEQYF.

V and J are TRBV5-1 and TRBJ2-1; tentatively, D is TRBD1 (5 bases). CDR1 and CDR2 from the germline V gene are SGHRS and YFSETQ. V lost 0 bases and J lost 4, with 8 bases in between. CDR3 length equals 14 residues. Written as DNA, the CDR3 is TGCGCCAGCAGCTTGGACAGGCAATACAATGAGCAGTTCTTC. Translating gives CASSLDRQYNEQFF.

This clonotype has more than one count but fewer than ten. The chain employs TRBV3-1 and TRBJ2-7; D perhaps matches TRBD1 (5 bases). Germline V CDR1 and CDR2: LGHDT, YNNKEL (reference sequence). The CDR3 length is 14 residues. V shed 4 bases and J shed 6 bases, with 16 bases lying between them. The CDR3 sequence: CASSRQWGVVEQYF. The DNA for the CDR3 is TGTGCCAGCAGCCGTCAGTGGGGCGTAGTCGAGCAGTACTTC.